This T cell receptor beta chain was retrieved from a study of T cell responses to AZD1222 COVID-19 vaccine. The length of the CDR3 is 15 residues. V gave up 1 base and J gave up 4 bases; unmatched junction bases: 2. The germline V gene encodes CDR1 SGHRS and CDR2 YFSETQ. Measured with immunoSEQ multiplex PCR; TCRdb has only the in-frame clones, and not every one. The sample shows about 150,000 clones, 82% of them seen only once. The specimen was peripheral blood, collected on day 0 of MenACWY control vaccination. J is TRBJ1-1 and V is TRBV5-1; 12 bases match TRBD1. The sequence was obtained from an adult in good health. CDR3 sequence reads: CASSLLGQGATEAFF. CDR3 DNA: TGCGCCAGCAGCTTGTTGGGACAGGGGGCCACTGAAGCTTTCTTT.